This entry concerns a single T cell receptor beta chain. This clonotype has a count of ten or more. Its recognized antigen is unknown. Base qualities were left out, and no much larger clone turns up one base away. CDR3 length: 16 amino acids, cysteine to phenylalanine. The CDR3 DNA has 48 bases and is translated from base 1. Germline trimming: 3 bases from V, 4 bases from J; junction bases outside gene matches: 9. In the germline V gene (reference sequence), CDR1 corresponds to MNHEY and CDR2 to SMNVEV. This entry belongs to a study of neurological immune-mediated disorders (dated 2019 in TCRdb). As for the study more broadly: Using UMI-based sequencing, the study compared peripheral blood TCR-beta repertoires from patients with HTLV-I-associated myelopathy (HAM/TSP), patients with multiple sclerosis, and healthy controls. Longitudinal samples, technical triplicates and paired sorted CD4+ and CD8+ T-cell subsets, alongside PBMC samples, were included among the roughly 100 TCR-beta libraries. Longitudinal HAM/TSP and healthy donors had 3 time-points each (about 3-40 month intervals). The cohort was made up of around 70 subjects, consisting of around 15 HAM/TSP patients, some 34 multiple sclerosis patients and 20 healthy controls. The paper's findings and limits, for the study overall: No identical CDR3 amino acid sequences were found to be shared among expanded clones across subjects, suggesting that TCR-beta repertoires were private in all groups. TCR clonal expansion was greatest in HAM/TSP patients and smallest in MS patients, who ranked below even healthy controls.

To synthesize cDNA, template-switch 5'RACE was performed with a primer carrying a 10-nucleotide random unique molecular identifier so that each TCR transcript was tagged. Over 180 million TCR-beta sequences, covering 15-18 subjects, were produced in each sequencing run. Total RNA was extracted with the RNeasy kit. The KAPA Real-time Library Amplification kit was used to amplify TCR-beta VDJ regions with primers for the TCR constant region and the 5'RACE anchor. Sample indexes and Illumina adaptors were added in a first PCR, after which library yield was increased in a second PCR. After purification with Ampure beads, the TCR product of roughly 650 bp was size-selected on a 2% E-gel SizeSelection system. Before pooling, library quality was assessed on a Bioanalyzer, concentration was determined with Qubit, and library quantification was performed with the Kapa Library Quantification kit. Paired-end 2 x 150 bp sequencing of the libraries was performed on an Illumina HiSeq 2500. To increase sequence diversity, roughly 25-31% phiX was spiked into each library pool. Under the source paper's analysis protocol: The UMI-based MiGEC pipeline processed quality-filtered reads and removed over 75% of raw TCR sequences during error correction. IMGT germline references were used for aligning VDJ genes, and each clonotype was defined as a unique CDR3 amino acid sequence together with its V-J genes. Clonal expansion, Shannon diversity, and CDR3 relatedness (CalcPairwiseDistances, ClusterSamples) were evaluated with VDJtools, and phylogenetic trees were built with CLCbio workbench. Clones with at least 8 unique UMIs were defined as expanded, with this threshold being based on coefficient-of-variation modelling across technical triplicates. TCRdb itself trimmed the public reads at Q25 with fastp, ran MiXCR and retained productive beta chains. Identical CDR3 proteins give one entry, which carries the most common genes and DNA. In this record, the V and J calls reflect TCRdb's handling and not the investigators' own analysis. The sample records tens of thousands of distinct CDR3 sequences, roughly a tenth of which are singletons. 6.5% to 8.5% of the sample is held by the ten biggest clonotypes.

The meaning of the sample's time point label: longitudinal time-point 1 (baseline). For the unsorted PBMC libraries, 2 million PBMCs were stored in RNAlater at -80 degrees C until RNA extraction and were used to generate the libraries. PBMCs were separated from peripheral blood using Ficoll-Hypaque density gradient centrifugation and then cryopreserved in liquid nitrogen. The specimen sequenced was PBMCs. The clonotype originates from a male donor with HTLV-1-associated myelopathy (HAM/TSP). The sequence links TRBV27 to TRBJ2-3, and TRBD2 matches 8 of the central bases. The nucleotides read TGTGCCAGCAGTTTGCTACGGGGGGGCCTGGCAGATACGCAGTATTTT. This sequence encodes CASSLLRGGLADTQYF.